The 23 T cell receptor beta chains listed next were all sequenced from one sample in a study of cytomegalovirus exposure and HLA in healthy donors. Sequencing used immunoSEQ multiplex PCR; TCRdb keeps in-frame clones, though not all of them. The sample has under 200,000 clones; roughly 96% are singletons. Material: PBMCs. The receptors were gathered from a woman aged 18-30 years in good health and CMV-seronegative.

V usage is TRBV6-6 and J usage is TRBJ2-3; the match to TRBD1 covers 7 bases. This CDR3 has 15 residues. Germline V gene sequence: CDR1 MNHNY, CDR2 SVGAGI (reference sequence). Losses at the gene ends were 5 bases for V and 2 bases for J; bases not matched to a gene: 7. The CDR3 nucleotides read TGTGCCAGCAGTCGAGGGACAGTCCCCACAGATACGCAGTATTTT. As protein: CASSRGTVPTDTQYF.

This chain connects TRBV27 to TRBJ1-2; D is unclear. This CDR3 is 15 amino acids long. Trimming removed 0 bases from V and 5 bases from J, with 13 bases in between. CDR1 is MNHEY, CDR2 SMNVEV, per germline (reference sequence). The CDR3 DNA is TGTGCCAGCAGTTTATCCGTCGGTGGGCAGTATGGCTACACCTTC. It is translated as CASSLSVGGQYGYTF.

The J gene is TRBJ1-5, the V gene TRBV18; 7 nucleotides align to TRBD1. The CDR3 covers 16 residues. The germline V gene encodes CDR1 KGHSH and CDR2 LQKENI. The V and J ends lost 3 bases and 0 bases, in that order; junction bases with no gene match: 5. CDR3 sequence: CASSPQTGNSNQPQHF. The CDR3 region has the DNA TGTGCCAGCTCACCCCAGACAGGGAATAGCAATCAGCCCCAGCATTTT. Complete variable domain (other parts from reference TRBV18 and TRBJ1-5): NAGVMQNPRHLVRRRGQEARLRCSPMKGHSHVYWYRQLPEEGLKFMVYLQKENIIDESGMPKERFSAEFPKEGPSILRIQQVVRGDSAAYFCASSPQTGNSNQPQHFGDGTRLSIL.

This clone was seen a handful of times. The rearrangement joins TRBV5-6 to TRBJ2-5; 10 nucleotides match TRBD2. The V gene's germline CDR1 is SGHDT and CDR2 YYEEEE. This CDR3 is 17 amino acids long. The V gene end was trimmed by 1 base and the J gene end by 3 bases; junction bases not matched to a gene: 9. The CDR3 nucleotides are TGTGCCAGCAGCTTGACGAAGCGGGGGGGGCAAAAAGAGACCCAGTACTTC. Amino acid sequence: CASSLTKRGGQKETQYF.

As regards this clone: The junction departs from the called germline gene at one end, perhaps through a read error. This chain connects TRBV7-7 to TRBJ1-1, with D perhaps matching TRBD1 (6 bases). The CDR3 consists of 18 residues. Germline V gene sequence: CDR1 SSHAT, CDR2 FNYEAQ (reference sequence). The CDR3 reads CASSLSAIWGGRRTEAFF. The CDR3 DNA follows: TGTGCTAGCAGCTTGTCAGCGATTTGGGGGGGGCGGCGGACTGAAGCTTTCTTT. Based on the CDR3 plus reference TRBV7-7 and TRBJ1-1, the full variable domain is GAGVSQSPRYKVTKRGQDVTLRCDPISSHATLYWYQQALGQGPEFLTYFNYEAQPDKSGLPSDRFSAERPEGSISTLTIQRTEQRDSAMYRCASSLSAIWGGRRTEAFFGQGTRLTVV.

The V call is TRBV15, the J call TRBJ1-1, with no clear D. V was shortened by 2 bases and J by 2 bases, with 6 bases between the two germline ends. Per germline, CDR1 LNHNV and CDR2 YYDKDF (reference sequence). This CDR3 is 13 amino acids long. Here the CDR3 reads CATSRQLNTEAFF. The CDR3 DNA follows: TGTGCCACCAGCAGACAACTTAACACTGAAGCTTTCTTT.

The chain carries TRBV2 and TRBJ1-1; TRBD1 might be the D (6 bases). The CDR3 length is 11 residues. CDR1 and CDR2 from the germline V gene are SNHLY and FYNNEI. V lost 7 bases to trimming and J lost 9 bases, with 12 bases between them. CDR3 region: CASIRGIQAFF. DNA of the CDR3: TGTGCCAGCATTAGGGGGATTCAAGCTTTCTTT. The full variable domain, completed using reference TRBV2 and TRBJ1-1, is EPEVTQTPSHQVTQMGQEVILRCVPISNHLYFYWYRQILGQKVEFLVSFYNNEISEKSEIFDDQFSVERPDGSNFTLKIRSTKLEDSAMYFCASIRGIQAFFGQGTRLTVV.

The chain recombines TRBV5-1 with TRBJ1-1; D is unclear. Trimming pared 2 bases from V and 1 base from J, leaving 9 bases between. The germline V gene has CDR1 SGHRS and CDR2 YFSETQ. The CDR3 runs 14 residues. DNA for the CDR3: TGCGCCAGCAGCTTTGAGACGGGGAACACTGAAGCTTTCTTT. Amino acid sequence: CASSFETGNTEAFF.

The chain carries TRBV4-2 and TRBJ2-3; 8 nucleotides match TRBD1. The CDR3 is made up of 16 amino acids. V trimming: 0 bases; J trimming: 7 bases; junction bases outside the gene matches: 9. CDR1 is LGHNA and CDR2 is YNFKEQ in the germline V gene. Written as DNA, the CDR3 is TGTGCCAGCAGCCAAGATAGGGCAGGGGGCGCAAATACGCAGTATTTT. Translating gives CASSQDRAGGANTQYF.

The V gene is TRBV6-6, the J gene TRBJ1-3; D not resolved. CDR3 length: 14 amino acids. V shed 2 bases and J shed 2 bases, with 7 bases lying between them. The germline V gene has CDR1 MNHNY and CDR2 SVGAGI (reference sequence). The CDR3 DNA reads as TGTGCCAGCAGTTACACCGGGGCTGGAAACACCATATATTTT. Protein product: CASSYTGAGNTIYF.

CDR3: CASSQDSREKFF. In DNA, the CDR3 is TGCGCCAGCAGCCAAGACAGCCGGGAAAAGTTCTTC. The rearrangement joins TRBV4-1 to TRBJ2-1, with a possible D match to TRBD2 (5 bases). Germline V gives CDR1 MGHRA, CDR2 YSYEKL. The CDR3 contains 12 residues. V lost 0 bases, J lost 14 bases, and 11 bases lay in between.

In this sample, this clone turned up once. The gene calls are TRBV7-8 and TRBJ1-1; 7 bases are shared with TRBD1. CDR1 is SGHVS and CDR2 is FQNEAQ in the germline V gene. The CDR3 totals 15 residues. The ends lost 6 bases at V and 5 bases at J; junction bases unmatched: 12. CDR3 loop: CASSPSTGIRTEAFF. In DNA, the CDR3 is TGTGCCAGCAGTCCTTCGACAGGGATAAGGACTGAAGCTTTCTTT.

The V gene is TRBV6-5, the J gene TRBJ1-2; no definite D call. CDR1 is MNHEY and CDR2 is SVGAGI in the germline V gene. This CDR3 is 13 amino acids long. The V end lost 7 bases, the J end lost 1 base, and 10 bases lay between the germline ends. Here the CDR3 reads CASKAQVNYGYTF. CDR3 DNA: TGTGCCAGCAAGGCCCAGGTTAACTATGGCTACACCTTC.

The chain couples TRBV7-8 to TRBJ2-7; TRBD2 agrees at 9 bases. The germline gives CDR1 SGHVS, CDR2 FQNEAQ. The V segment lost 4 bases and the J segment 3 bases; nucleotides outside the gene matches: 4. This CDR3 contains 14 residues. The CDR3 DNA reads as TGTGCCAGCAGCTCGTTTAGCGGGAGCTACGAGCAGTACTTC. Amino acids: CASSSFSGSYEQYF.

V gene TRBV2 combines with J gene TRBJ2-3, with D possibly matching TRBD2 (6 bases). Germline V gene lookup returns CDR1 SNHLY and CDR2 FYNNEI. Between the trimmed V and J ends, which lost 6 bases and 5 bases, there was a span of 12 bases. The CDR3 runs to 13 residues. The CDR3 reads CASSGPGGDTQYF. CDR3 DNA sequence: TGTGCCAGCAGCGGCCCCGGGGGAGATACGCAGTATTTT.

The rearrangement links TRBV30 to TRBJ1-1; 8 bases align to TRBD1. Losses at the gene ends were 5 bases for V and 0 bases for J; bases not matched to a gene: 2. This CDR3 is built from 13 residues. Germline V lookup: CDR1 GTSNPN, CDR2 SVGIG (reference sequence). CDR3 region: CAWGGQVNTEAFF. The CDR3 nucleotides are TGTGCCTGGGGGGGACAGGTGAACACTGAAGCTTTCTTT.

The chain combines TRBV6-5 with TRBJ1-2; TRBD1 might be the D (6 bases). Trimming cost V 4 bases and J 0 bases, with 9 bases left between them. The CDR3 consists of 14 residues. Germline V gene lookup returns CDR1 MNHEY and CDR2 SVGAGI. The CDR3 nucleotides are TGTGCCAGCAGTTGGGACACATCTAACTATGGCTACACCTTC. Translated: CASSWDTSNYGYTF.

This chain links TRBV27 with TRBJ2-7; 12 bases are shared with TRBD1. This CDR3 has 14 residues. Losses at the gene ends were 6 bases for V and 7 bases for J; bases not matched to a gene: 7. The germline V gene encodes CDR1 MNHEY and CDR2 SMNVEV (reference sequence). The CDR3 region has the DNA TGTGCCAGCAGACCCGGGACAGGGGGCGAAGAGCAGTACTTC. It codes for CASRPGTGGEEQYF.

In DNA, the CDR3 is TGCGCCAGCAGCTTGACACAGACTAATTCACCCCTCCACTTT. Translated, it gives CASSLTQTNSPLHF. The gene calls are TRBV5-1 and TRBJ1-6; no firm D call. V lost 1 base and J lost 6, with 8 bases in between. This CDR3 is 14 amino acids long. Germline V lookup: CDR1 SGHRS, CDR2 YFSETQ. The full variable domain, in which reference TRBV5-1 and TRBJ1-6 provide the parts outside the CDR3, is KAGVTQTPRYLIKTRGQQVTLSCSPISGHRSVSWYQQTPGQGLQFLFEYFSETQRNKGNFPGRFSGRQFSNSRSEMNVSTLELGDSALYLCASSLTQTNSPLHFGNGTRLTVT.

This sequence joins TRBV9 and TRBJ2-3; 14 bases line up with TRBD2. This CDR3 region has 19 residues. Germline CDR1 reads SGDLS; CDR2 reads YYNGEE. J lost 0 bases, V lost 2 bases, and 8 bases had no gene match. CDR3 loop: CASSVLRLAGGLSTDTQYF. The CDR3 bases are TGTGCCAGCAGCGTTCTACGACTAGCGGGGGGGCTTAGCACAGATACGCAGTATTTT.

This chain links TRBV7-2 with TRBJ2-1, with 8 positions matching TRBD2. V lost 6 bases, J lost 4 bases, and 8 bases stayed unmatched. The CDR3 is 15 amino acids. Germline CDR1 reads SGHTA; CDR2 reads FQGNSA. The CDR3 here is CASSFSGAPYNEQFF. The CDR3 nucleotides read TGTGCCAGCAGTTTTAGCGGGGCGCCTTACAATGAGCAGTTCTTC.

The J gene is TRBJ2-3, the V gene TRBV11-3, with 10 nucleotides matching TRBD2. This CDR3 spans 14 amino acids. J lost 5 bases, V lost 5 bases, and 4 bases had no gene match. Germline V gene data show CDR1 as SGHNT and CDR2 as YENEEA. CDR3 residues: CASSPSGGEDTQYF. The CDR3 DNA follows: TGTGCCAGCAGCCCCAGCGGGGGGGAAGATACGCAGTATTTT. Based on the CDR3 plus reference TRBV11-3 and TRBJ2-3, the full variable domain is EAGVVQSPRYKIIEKKQPVAFWCNPISGHNTLYWYLQNLGQGPELLIRYENEEAVDDSQLPKDRFSAERLKGVDSTLKIQPAELGDSAVYLCASSPSGGEDTQYFGPGTRLTVL.

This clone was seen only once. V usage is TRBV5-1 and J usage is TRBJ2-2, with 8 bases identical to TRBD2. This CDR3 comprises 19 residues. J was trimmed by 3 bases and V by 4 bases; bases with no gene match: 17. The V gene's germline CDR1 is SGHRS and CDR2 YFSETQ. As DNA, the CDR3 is TGCGCCAGCAGCCCGGGAGATCTTCGGGGGGGGTTGGACACCGGGGAGCTGTTTTTT. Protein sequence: CASSPGDLRGGLDTGELFF. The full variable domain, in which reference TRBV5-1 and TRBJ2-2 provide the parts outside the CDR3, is KAGVTQTPRYLIKTRGQQVTLSCSPISGHRSVSWYQQTPGQGLQFLFEYFSETQRNKGNFPGRFSGRQFSNSRSEMNVSTLELGDSALYLCASSPGDLRGGLDTGELFFGEGSRLTVL.